The entry that follows covers one T cell receptor (beta chain) sequence. This specimen comes from a study of blood T cell repertoires in COVID-19. In the study overall: Acute and convalescent COVID-19 specimens originated in the United States, Italy and Spain. Sample material is recorded as cDNA or gDNA derived from T cells, B-cell-depleted T cells, or PBMCs.

The germline gives CDR1 SGHRS, CDR2 YFSETQ. The CDR3 consists of 16 residues. Trimming pared 7 bases from V and 2 bases from J, leaving 21 bases between. As processed by the authors: Nucleated cell counts were estimated from reference gene primer amplification. Sequenced by immunoSEQ multiplex PCR; TCRdb stores in-frame clones only, minus some. V and J calls and clone size are those listed in that table; D and trimming were worked out from the DNA. The table has nearly 95,000 clones, around 86% seen once. The source material was peripheral blood. This chain uses TRBV5-1 with TRBJ1-1; D not resolved. This clonotype was obtained from a woman of 80 years or more with acute or convalescent COVID-19. The CDR3 nucleotides are TGCGCCAGCCACAGCGGTGACCATAAACCCAACACTGAAGCTTTCTTT. The encoded protein is CASHSGDHKPNTEAFF.